This T cell receptor (beta chain) was recovered during a study of a mutant IDH1 vaccine in newly diagnosed glioma. About the research overall: Patients' prior therapy spanned radiotherapy, temozolomide, or both; most underwent both.

To note about this clone: Its specificity is not known.

The method was immunoSEQ multiplex PCR; TCRdb's version includes in-frame clones alone and lacks a portion of them. The sample holds some 30,000 clones, around 82% seen once. Time point meaning: week 35, safety follow-up. In the vaccine, a single dose held 300 ug of the mutant IDH1 20-mer peptide, along with topical imiquimod. In weeks 1, 3, 5, 7, 11, 15, 19 and 23, patients were immunized, eight times in all. Germline V gene sequence: CDR1 LNHDA, CDR2 SQIVND (reference sequence). CDR3 size: 12 residues. V was cut by 6 bases and J by 7 bases, with 10 bases left in between. V and J are TRBV19 and TRBJ1-5; no reliable D call. The sequenced sample was PBMCs, obtained from a glioma patient whose treatment included an IDH1 peptide vaccine. This clonotype was obtained from a woman in her thirties or forties with glioma. CDR3 nucleotides: TGTGCCAGTAGCCAAGGACTGCAGCCCCAGCATTTT. The encoded protein is CASSQGLQPQHF.